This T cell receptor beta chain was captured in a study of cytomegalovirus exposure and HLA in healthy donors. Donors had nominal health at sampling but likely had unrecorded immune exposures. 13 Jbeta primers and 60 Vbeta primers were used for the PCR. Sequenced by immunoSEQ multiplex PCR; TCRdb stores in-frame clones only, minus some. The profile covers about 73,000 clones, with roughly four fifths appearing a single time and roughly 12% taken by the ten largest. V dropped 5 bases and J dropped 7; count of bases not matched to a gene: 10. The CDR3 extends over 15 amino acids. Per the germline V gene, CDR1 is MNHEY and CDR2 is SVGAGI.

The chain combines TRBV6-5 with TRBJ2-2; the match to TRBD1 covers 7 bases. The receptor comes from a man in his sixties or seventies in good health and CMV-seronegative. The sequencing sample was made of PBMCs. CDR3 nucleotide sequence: TGTGCCAGCAGTCGACAGGGTCGATTGGTCGGGGAGCTGTTTTTT. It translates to CASSRQGRLVGELFF.